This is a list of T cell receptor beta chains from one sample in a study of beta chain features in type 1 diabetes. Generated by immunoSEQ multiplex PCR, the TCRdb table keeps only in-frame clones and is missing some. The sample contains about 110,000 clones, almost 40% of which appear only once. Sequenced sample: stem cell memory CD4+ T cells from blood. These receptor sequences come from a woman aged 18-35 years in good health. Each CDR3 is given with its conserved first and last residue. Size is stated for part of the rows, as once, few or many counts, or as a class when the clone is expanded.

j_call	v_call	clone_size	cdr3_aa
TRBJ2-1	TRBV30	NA	CAWSYLNSGRAYNEQFF
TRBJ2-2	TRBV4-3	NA	CASSHLRHSTINTGELFF
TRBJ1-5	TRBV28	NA	CASSFRGRDNQPQHF
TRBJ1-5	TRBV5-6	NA	CASSLTGGNQPQHF
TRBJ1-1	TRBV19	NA	CASSPGQQNTEAFF
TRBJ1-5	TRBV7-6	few	CASSLRPGDNQPQHF
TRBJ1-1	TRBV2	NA	CASSVQGAGTEAFF
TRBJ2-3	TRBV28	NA	CASSFPPSGTTDTQYF
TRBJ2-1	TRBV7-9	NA	CASSPGYINEQFF
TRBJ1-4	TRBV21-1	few	CASSYNSPTSTNEKLFF
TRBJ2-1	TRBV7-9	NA	CASSLVGGYNEQFF
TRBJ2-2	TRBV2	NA	CASKETSGNPGELFF
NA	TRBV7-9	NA	CASSFAGGNEQYF
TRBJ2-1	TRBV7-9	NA	CASSYTGIAQFF
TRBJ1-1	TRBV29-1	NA	CSAQDRLATEAFF
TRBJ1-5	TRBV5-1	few	CASSWRVGQPQHF
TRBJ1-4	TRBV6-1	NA	CASSARTGGGEKLFF
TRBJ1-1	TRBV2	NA	CASRYDRNTEAFF
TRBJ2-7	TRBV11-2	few	CASSSYRDRPPEQYF
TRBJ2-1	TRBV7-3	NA	CASSRTGTSYNEQFF
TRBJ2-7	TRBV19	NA	CASSFQGNYEQYF
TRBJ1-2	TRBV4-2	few	CASSPGTGRYGYTF
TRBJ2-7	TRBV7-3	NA	CASSPPTRLGYEQYF
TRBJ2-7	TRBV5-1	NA	CASSSYRQGNYEQYF
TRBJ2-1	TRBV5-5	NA	CASSRLQAYNEQFF
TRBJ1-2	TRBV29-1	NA	CSVRVTDYGYTF
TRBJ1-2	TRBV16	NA	CASTPFGGTEYHYGYTF
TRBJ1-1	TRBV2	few	CASNQEVNTEAFF
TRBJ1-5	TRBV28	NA	CASSLTGRGQQPQHF
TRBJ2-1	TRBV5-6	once	CASRRLAELLFNEQFF
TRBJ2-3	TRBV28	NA	CASSLVQGHTDTQYF
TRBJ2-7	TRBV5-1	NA	CASSWGQGAIYEQYF
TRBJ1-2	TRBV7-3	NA	CASSPGWGPNYGYTF
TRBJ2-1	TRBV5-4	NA	CASTRGAPNEQFF
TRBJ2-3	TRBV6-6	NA	CASSREQGNTQYF
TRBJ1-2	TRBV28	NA	CATVRQGAFFGGYTF
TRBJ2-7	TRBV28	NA	CATTGPGNEQYF
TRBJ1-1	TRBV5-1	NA	CASSVGQGNTEAFF
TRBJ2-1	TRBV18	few	CASSPLGGEQFF
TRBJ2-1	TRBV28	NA	CASSPLQGREGNEQFF
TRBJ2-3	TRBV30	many	CAWSFGTAQTDTQYF
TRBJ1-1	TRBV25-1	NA	CASSAQGLTEAFF